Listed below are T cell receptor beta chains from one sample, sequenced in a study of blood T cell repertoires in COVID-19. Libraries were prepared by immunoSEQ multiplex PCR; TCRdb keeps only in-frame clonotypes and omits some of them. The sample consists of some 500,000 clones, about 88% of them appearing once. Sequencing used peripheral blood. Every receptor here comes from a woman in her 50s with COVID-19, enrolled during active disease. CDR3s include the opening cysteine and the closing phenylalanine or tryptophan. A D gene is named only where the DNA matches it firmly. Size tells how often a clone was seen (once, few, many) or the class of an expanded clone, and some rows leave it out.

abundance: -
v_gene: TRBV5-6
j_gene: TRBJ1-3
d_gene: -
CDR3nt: TGTGCCAGCAGTCCTACTGACACCTCTGGAAACACCATATATTTT
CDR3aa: CASSPTDTSGNTIYF

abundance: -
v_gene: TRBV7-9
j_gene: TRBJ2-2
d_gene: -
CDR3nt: TGTGCCACCAGGGAGCAGACGAACACCGGGGAGCTGTTTTTT
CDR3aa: CATREQTNTGELFF

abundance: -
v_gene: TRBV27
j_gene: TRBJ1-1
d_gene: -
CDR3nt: TGTGCCAGCAGTCCCCGACAGTCCAGCTCGAACACTGAAGCTTTCTTT
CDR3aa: CASSPRQSSSNTEAFF

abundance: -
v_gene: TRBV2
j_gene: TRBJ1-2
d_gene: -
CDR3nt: TGTGCCAGCAGTGTTGCAGGGAGGGGGGATGGCTACACCTTC
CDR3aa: CASSVAGRGDGYTF

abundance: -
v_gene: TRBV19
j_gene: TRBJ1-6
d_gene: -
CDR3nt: TGTGCCAGTAGTAGCTCCCGCGGGGGATTGGGTTCACCCCTCCACTTT
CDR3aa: CASSSSRGGLGSPLHF

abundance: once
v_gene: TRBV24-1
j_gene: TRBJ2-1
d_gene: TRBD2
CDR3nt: TGTGCCGCCACTAGCGGGGTCCACAATGAGCAGTTCTTC
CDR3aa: CAATSGVHNEQFF

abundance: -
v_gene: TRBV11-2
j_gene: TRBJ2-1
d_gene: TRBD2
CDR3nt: TGTGCCAGCAGCTACGCTTATGGCGGGGGGGAGAATGAGCAGTTCTTC
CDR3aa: CASSYAYGGGENEQFF

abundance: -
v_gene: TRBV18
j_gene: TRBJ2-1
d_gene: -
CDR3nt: TGTGCCAGCTCACCCTCCGGGAGCTACAATGAGCAGTTCTTC
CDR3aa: CASSPSGSYNEQFF

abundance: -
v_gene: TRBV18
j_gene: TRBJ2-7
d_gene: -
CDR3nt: TGTGCCAGCAACCGGGACACCAATCCCTACGAGCAGTACTTC
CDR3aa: CASNRDTNPYEQYF

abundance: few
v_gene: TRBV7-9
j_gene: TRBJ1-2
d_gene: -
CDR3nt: TGTGCCAGCAGCTCTGGACAGCATGGCTACACCTTC
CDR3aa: CASSSGQHGYTF

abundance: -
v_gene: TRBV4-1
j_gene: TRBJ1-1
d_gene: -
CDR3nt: TGCGCCAGCAGCCAAGAGGCGGCGCCTGAAGCTTTCTTT
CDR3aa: CASSQEAAPEAFF

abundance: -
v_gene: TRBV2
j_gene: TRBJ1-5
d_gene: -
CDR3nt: TGTGCCAGCAGTGAAGAGGCAGGAAGCAATCAGCCCCAGCATTTT
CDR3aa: CASSEEAGSNQPQHF

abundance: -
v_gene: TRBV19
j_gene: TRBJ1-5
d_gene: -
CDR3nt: TGTGCCAGTAGTATACGGGAGAATAGCAATCAGCCCCAGCATTTT
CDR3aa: CASSIRENSNQPQHF

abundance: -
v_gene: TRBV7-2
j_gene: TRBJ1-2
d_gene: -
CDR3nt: TGTGCCAGCAGCTTAGGGGGAGGGGGCTATGGCTACACCTTC
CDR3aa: CASSLGGGGYGYTF

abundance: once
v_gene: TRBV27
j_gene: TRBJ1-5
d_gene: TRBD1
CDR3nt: TGTGCCAGCAGTTCAACGGGATCGAGGGACAGGGGGGATCAGCCCCAGCATTTT
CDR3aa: CASSSTGSRDRGDQPQHF

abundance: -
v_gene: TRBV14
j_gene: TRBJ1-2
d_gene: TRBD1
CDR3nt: TGTGCCAGATTAGATAGACAGGGCCCCCACTATGGCTACACCTTC
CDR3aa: CARLDRQGPHYGYTF

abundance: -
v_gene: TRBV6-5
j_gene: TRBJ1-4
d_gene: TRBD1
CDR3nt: TGTGCCAGCAGTTACTCGTCCGACAGGGGTGAAAAACTGTTTTTT
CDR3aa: CASSYSSDRGEKLFF

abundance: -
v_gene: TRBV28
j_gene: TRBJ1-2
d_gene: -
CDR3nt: TGTGCCAGCCGGTGGGGGGGTCAGGATGGCTACACCTTC
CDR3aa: CASRWGGQDGYTF

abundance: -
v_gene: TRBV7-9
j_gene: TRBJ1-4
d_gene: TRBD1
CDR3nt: TGTGCCAGCAGCGCGTGGGGTCAGGGGGCGGAAAAGAATGAAAAACTGTTTTTT
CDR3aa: CASSAWGQGAEKNEKLFF

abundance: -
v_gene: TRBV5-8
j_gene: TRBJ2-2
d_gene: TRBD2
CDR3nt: TGTGCCAGCAGCTTTCCGACTAGCGGGGTTGACACCGGGGAGCTGTTTTTT
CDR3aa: CASSFPTSGVDTGELFF

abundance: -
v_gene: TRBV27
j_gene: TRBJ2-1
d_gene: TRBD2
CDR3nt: TGTGCCAGCAGCTTATTCCTCAGCGGGGGGGCCTCCTACAATGAGCAGTTCTTC
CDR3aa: CASSLFLSGGASYNEQFF

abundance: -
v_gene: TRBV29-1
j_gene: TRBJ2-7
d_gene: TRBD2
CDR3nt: TGCAGCGTTGGGACTAGCGGCTACGAGCAGTACTTC
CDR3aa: CSVGTSGYEQYF

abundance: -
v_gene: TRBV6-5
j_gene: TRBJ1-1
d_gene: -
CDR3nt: TGTGCCATACCGGGGGAGAACACTGAAGCTTTCTTT
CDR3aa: CAIPGENTEAFF

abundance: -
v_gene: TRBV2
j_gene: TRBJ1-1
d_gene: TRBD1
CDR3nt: TGTGCCAGCAGTGCTACCTCGGGACAGAGGCCTTTCTTT
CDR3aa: CASSATSGQRPFF

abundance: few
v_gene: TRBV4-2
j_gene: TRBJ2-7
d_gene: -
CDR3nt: TGTGCCAGCAGCCGAGATCGGGGCTCCTACGAGCAGTACTTC
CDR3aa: CASSRDRGSYEQYF

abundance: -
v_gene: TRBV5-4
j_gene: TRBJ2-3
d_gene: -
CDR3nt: TGTGCCAGCAGCTCAGCGGGCCGGAGAGATACGCAGTATTTT
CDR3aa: CASSSAGRRDTQYF

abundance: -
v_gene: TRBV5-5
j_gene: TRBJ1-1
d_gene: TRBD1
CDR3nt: TGTGCCAGCAGCGAGTTCGACAGGGGGACTGAAGCTTTCTTT
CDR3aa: CASSEFDRGTEAFF

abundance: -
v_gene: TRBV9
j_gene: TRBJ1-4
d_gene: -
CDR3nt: TGTGCCAGCAGCTTCAGGGATATCGGGAATGAAAAACTGTTTTTT
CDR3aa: CASSFRDIGNEKLFF

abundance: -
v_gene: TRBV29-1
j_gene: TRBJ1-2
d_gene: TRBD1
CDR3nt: TGCAGCGTTGTACGGTCCGACAGGGGAGGCTATGGCTACACCTTC
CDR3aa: CSVVRSDRGGYGYTF

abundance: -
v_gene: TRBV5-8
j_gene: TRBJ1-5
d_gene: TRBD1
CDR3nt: TGTGCCAGCAGCTGGGGACAGGGGTTGCAGCCCCAGCATTTT
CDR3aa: CASSWGQGLQPQHF

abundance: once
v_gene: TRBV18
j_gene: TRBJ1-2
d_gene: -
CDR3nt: TGTGCCAGCTCACCAGGAGAAGTCGGCTACACCTTC
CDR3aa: CASSPGEVGYTF

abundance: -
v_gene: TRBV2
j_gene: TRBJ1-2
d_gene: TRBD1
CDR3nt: TGTGCCAGCAGCGACGGGACAGGGAACTATGGCTACACCTTC
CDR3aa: CASSDGTGNYGYTF

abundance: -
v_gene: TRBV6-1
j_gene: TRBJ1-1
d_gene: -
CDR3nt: TGTGCCAGCAGTGAAGGACAGAACACTGAAGCTTTCTTT
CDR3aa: CASSEGQNTEAFF

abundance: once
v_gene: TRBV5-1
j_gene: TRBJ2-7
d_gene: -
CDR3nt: TGCGCCAGCAGCTTGGACGCCAGGAACTACGAGCAGTACTTC
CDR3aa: CASSLDARNYEQYF

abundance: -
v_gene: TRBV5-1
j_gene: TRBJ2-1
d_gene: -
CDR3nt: TGCGCCAGCAGCTTGGTTTTGGGAGGTTACGGGAATGAGCAGTTCTTC
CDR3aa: CASSLVLGGYGNEQFF

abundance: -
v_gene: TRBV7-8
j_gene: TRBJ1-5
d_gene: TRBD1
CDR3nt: TGTGCCAGCAGCCTAGACAGGGGTCAACAGCCCCAGCATTTT
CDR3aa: CASSLDRGQQPQHF

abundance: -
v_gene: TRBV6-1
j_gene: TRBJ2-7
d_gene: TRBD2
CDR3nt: TGTGCCAGCAGTGACGGGACTATCGTCCATGAGCAGTACTTC
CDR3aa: CASSDGTIVHEQYF

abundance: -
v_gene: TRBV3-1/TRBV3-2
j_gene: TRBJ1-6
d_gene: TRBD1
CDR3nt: TGTGCCAGCAGCCCGCGACAGGGGAGTTCACCCCTCCACTTT
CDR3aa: CASSPRQGSSPLHF

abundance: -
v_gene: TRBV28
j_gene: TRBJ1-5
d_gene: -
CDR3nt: TGTGCCAGCAGTCCGGGGGGGGTAGGTCAGCCCCAGCATTTT
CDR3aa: CASSPGGVGQPQHF

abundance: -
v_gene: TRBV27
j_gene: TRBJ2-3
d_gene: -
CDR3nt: TGTGCCAGCAGTTTCGCCAGGTACACAGATACGCAGTATTTT
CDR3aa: CASSFARYTDTQYF

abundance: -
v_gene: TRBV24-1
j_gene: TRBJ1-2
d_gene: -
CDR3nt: TGTGCCACCAGTGAGACGCCAGGGAGCTACACCTTC
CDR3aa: CATSETPGSYTF

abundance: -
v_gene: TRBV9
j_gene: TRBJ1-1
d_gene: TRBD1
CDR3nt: TGTGCCAGCAGCCCCCGAGACAGGGCTGAAGCTTTCTTT
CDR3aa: CASSPRDRAEAFF

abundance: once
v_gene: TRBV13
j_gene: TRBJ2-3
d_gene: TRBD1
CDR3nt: TGTGCCAGCAGCTTAGCGGGACAGGGCACAGATACGCAGTATTTT
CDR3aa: CASSLAGQGTDTQYF

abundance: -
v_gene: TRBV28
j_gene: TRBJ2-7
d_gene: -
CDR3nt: TGTGCCAGCAGTACCAATGGAGGGTACGAGCAGTACTTC
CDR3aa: CASSTNGGYEQYF

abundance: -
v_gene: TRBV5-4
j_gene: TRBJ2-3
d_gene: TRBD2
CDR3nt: TGTGTCTACCGGGGACTAGCGGGGCTACTACTCACAGATACGCAGTATTTT
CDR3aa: CVYRGLAGLLLTDTQYF

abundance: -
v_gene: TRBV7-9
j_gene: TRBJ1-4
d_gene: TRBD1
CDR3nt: TGTGCCAGCAGCTGGACAGGGGGAGTAAAACTGTTTTTT
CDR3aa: CASSWTGGVKLFF

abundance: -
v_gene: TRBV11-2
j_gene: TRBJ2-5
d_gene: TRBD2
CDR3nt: TGTGCCACCACTAGCGGGGACCAAGAGACCCAGTACTTC
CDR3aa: CATTSGDQETQYF

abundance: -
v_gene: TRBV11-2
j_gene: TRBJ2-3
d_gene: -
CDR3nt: TGTGCCAGCAGCTTAGACAGGACAGATACGCAGTATTTT
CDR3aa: CASSLDRTDTQYF

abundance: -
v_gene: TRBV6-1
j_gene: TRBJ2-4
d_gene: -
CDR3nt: TGTGCCAGCAGTGATCAGGGTCTGGTATCGTACTACATTCAGTACTTC
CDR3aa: CASSDQGLVSYYIQYF

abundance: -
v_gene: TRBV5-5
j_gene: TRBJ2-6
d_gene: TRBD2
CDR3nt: TGTGCCAGCAGCTTGTCCGGGGGGACGGGCAGGGCTGGGGCCAACGTCCTGACTTTC
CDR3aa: CASSLSGGTGRAGANVLTF

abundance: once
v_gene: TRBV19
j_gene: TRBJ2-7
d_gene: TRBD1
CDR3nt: TGTGCCAGTAGTATAGATAACAGGGGAGCCTACGAGCAGTACTTC
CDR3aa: CASSIDNRGAYEQYF

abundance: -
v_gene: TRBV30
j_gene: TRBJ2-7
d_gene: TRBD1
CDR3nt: TGTGCCTGGAGTGGGGGACAGTTCTACGAGCAGTACTTC
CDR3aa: CAWSGGQFYEQYF

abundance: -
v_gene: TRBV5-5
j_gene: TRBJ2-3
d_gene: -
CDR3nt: TGTGCCAGCAGCTGGGGGACAAGCACAGATACGCAGTATTTT
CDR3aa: CASSWGTSTDTQYF

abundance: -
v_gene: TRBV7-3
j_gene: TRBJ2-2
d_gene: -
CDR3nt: TGTGCCAGCAGCTTAACTTCAGTCGCGAACACCGGGGAGCTGTTTTTT
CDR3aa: CASSLTSVANTGELFF

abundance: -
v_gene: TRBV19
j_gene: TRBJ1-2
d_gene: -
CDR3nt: TGTGCCAGTAGTCTCGGACTCTCGTCCTATGGCTACACCTTC
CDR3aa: CASSLGLSSYGYTF

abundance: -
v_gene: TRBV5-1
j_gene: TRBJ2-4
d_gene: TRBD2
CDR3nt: TGCGCCAGCAGCTCCCGCCTAAGCGGGGGGGTCAAAAACATTCAGTACTTC
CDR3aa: CASSSRLSGGVKNIQYF

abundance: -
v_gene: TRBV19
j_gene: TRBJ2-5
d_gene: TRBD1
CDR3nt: TGTGCCAGTAGCACGACAGGGAGCCAAGAGACCCAGTACTTC
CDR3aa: CASSTTGSQETQYF